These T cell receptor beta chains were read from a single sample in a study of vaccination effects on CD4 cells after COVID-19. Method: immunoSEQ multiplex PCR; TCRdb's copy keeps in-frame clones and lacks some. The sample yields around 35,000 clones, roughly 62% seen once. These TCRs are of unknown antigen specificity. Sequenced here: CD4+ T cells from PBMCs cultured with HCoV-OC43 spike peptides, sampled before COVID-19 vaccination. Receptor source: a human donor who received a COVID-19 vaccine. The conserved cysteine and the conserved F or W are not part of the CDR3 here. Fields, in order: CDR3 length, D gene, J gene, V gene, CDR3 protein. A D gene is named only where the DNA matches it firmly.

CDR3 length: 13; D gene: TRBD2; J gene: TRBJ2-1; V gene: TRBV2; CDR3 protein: ASSDQVRSGRACF
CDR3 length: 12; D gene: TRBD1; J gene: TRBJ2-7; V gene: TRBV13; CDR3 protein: ASSLAPGGYEQY
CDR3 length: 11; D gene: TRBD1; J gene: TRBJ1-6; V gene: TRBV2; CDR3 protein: ASTTGVNSPLH
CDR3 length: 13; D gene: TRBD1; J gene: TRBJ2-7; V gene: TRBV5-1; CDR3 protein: ASSLEGASVYEQY
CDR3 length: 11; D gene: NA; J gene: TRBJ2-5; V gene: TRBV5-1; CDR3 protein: ASSLAEGETQY
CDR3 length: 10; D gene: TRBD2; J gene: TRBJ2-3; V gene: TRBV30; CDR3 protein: ACGTSIATQY
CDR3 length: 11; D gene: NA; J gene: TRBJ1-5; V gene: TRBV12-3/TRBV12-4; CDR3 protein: ASAQEGGQPQH
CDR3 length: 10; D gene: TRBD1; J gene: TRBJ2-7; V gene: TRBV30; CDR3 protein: AWSPTGYEQY
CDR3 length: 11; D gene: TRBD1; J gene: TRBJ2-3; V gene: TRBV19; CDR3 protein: ASSTGGRNTQY
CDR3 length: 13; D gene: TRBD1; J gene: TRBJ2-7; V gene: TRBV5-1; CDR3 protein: ASSFDGTGGSEQY
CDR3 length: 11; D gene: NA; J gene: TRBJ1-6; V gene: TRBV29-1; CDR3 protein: SVKSGANSPLH
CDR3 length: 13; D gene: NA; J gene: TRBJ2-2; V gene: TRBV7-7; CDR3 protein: ASSSSPRGTGELF
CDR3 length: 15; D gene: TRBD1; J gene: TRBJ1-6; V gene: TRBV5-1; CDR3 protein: ASSLLNPGQGNSPLH
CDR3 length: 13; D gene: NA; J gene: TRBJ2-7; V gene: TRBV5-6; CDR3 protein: ASSLGGGNSYEQY
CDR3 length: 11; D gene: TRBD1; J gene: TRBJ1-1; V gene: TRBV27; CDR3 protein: ASSLTGRTEAF
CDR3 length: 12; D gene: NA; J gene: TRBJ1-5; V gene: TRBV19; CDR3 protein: ASSIGLFNQPQH
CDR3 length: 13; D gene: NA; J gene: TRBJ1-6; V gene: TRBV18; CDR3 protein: ASSPNQGNNSPLH
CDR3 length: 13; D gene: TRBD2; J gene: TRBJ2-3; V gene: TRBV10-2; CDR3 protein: ASSLAGVLADTQY
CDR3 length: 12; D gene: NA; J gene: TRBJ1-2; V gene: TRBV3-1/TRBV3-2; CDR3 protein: ASSQGQPNYGYT
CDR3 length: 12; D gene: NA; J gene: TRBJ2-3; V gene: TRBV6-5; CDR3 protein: ASSNHGGSDTQY
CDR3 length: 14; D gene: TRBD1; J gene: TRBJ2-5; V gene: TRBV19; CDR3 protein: ASRQPGQGKQETQY
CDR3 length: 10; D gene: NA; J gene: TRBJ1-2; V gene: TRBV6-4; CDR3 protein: ASSDSLYGYT
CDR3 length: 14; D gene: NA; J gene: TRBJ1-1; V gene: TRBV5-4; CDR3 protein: ASSPSGGRMNTEAF
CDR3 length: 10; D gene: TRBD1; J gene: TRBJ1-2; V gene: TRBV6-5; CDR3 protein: ASSYAGQGLD
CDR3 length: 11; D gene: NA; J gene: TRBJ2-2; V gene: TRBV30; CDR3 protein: AWSVGHTGELF
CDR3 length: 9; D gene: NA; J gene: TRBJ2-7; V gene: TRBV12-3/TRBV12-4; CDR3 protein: ASSSYYEQY
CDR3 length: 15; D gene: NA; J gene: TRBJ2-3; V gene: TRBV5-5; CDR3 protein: ATKGGGTNSGTDTQY
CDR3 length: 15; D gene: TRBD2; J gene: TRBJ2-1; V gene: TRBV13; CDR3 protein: ASSGGLAVLSYNEQF
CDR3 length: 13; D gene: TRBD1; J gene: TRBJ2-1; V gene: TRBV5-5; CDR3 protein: ASSLGPGQGNEQF
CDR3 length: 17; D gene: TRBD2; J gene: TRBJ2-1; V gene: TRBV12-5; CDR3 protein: ASGSPGLAKKSSYNEQF
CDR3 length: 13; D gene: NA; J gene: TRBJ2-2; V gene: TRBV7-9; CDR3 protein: ASRMTRGLAGELF
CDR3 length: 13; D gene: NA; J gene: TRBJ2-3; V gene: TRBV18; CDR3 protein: ASSQVGRATDTQY
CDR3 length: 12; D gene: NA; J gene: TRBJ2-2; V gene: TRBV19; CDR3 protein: ASSTGPDSGELF
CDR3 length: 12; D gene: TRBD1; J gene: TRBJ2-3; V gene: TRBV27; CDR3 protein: ASSLGQGLDTQY
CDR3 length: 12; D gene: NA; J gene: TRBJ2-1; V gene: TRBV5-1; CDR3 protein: ASSLGPSNDEQF
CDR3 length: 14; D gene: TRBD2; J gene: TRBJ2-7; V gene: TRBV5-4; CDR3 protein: ASRLGGTSGSYEQY
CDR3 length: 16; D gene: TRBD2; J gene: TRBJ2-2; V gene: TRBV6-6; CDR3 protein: ASSRSSGGQMNTGELF